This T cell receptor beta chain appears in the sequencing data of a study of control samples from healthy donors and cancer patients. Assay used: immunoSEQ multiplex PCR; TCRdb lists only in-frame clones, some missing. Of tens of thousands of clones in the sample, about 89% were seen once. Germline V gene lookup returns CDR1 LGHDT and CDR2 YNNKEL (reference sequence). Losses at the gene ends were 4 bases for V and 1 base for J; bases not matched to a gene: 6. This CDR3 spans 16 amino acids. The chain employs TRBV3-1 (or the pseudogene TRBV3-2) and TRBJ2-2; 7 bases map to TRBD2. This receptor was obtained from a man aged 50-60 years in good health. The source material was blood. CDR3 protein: CASSPRGGENTGELFF. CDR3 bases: TGTGCCAGCAGCCCTCGTGGGGGGGAGAACACCGGGGAGCTGTTTTTT.